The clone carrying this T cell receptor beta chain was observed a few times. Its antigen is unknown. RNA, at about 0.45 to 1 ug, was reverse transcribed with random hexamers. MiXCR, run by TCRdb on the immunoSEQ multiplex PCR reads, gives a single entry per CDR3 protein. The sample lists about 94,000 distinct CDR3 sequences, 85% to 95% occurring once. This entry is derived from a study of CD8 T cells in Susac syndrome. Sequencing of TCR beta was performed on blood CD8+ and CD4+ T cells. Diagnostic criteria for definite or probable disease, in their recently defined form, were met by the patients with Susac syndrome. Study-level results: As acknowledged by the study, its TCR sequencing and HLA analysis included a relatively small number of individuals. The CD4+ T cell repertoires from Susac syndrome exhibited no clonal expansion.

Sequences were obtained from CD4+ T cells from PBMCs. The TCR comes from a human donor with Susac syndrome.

The CDR3 nucleotides are TGCAGCGCTGGCACAGCCTCCTACGAGCAGTACTTC. Its translation is CSAGTASYEQYF. The V gene is TRBV29-1, the J gene TRBJ2-7, with D unresolved. Per germline, CDR1 SQVTM and CDR2 ANQGSEA. The CDR3 totals 12 residues. V was trimmed by 7 bases and J by 0 bases, leaving 10 bases between them.